This T cell receptor (beta chain) was retrieved from a study of blood T cell repertoires in COVID-19 (dated by TCRdb to 2018 to 2020). About the investigation overall: The collaborator samples originated in the United States, Italy and Spain and spanned the acute and convalescent phases of COVID-19. The prospective study material was composed of cDNA or gDNA derived from T cells, B-cell-depleted T cells, or PBMCs. Subjects who had been exposed to COVID-19, were actively infected with it, or had recovered from it provided the deeply sampled blood TCRbeta repertoires that made up the dataset. A freely available public database, intended as a resource for researchers studying the immune response to SARS-CoV-2, is where the repertoires were released. The samples were drawn from two sources: the first 160 participants of the ongoing ImmuneRACE study, and over 950 subjects contributed by 6 global collaborators. Sample metadata almost always included a de-identified subject ID, COVID-19 status, age in years and sex. Where available, HLA class I and class II types were taken from metadata supplied by the sample provider and were not determined by assay-based typing.

Overall study outcomes, separate from this receptor: The quantity of clinical and demographic metadata differed by source and by participant and was supplied without curation.

TCRbeta CDR3 regions were amplified from genomic DNA using the immunoSEQ Assay, a bias-controlled multiplex PCR. On the study's bioinformatics: The number of nucleated cells in each sample was estimated from the amplification of reference gene primers within the assay. To quantify the absolute abundance of each unique TCRbeta CDR3 rearrangement, sequence reads were collapsed and filtered. For each sample, productive Simpson clonality was calculated as the square root of Simpson's diversity index over productive rearrangements. TCRdb stores this immuneACCESS table with in-frame sequences only. Part of the clones is absent; in the studies checked, under half of the shortfall reflects unresolved V genes, and no reason is known for the rest. Clone size and V and J calls were adopted from that table, with D and trimming inferred from the DNA. The sample records approximately 150,000 clones, under 90% of which are singletons. The ten largest clones capture about 3.5% of the sample.

Note on this clone: Which antigen it targets is not known. Base quality data are lacking; no much larger clone is found one base away.

The CDR3, cysteine through phenylalanine, is 13 amino acids long. Solely the CDR3 DNA is kept, with 39 bases framed from the first base. V loses 2 bases of germline sequence and J loses 4 bases, and the interval between the two ends is 6 bases. The germline V gene supplies CDR1 SGHNT and CDR2 YENEEA. Samples from volunteer blood donors who had recovered from COVID-19 were contributed by a second Seattle source. The collaborating institutions used their own protocols to collect whole blood in K2EDTA tubes. For TCRbeta analysis, collaborators shipped samples as frozen whole blood, isolated PBMCs, or DNA extracted from either of those sample types.

The sequencing input was peripheral blood. This clonotype originated in a man aged 65 to 85 who had recovered from COVID-19. This sequence uses TRBV11-3 and TRBJ2-1, with no confident D gene call. The nucleotide sequence reads TGTGCCAGCAGCTTAAATAGTTACAATGAGCAGTTCTTC. The encoded protein is CASSLNSYNEQFF.